These 3 T cell receptor beta chains share one sample of origin, sequenced in a study of blood T cell repertoires in COVID-19. The repertoire was sequenced with immunoSEQ multiplex PCR; TCRdb's copy has only in-frame clones and lacks some. The sample holds approximately 15,000 clones, approximately 83% seen once. Material for sequencing was peripheral blood. The receptors stem from a human donor in a cohort sampled during active COVID-19.

The rearrangement uses TRBV9 and TRBJ2-1; D is undetermined. Per germline, CDR1 SGDLS and CDR2 YYNGEE. The V and J ends lost 0 bases and 0 bases respectively, with 7 bases between them. The CDR3 runs 15 residues. CDR3 loop: CASSVGAGSYNEQFF. In nucleotides, the CDR3 is TGTGCCAGCAGCGTAGGTGCAGGCTCCTACAATGAGCAGTTCTTC. The variable domain in full, completed from reference TRBV9 and TRBJ2-1, reads DSGVTQTPKHLITATGQRVTLRCSPRSGDLSVYWYQQSLDQGLQFLIQYYNGEERAKGNILERFSAQQFPDLHSELNLSSLELGDSALYFCASSVGAGSYNEQFFGPGTRLTVL.

The chain uses TRBV5-6 and TRBJ1-4; 7 bases align to TRBD1. CDR1 SGHDT and CDR2 YYEEEE come from the germline V gene. The CDR3 runs 17 residues. The trim removed 4 bases at V and 0 bases at J, leaving 9 bases unmatched. In nucleotides, the CDR3 is TGTGCCAGCAGCCTAGCCTCCGGGACAGCAACTAATGAAAAACTGTTTTTT. This translates into CASSLASGTATNEKLFF.

The CDR3 DNA follows: TGCGCCAGCAGCCGCGAAAACACCGGGGAGCTGTTTTTT. Translating it yields CASSRENTGELFF. The chain couples TRBV4-3 to TRBJ2-2, with unresolved D. Trimming stripped 4 bases from V and 2 bases from J, with 5 bases between. Germline CDR1 is LGHNA and CDR2 is YSLEER. The CDR3 totals 13 residues.